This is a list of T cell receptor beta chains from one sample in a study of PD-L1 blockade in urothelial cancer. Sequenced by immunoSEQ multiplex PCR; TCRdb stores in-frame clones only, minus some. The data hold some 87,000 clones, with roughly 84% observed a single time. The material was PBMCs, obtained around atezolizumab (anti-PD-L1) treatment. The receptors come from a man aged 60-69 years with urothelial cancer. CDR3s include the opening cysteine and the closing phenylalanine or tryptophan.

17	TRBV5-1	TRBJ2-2	CASSRGKGAVNTGELFF
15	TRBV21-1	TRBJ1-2	CASSKGARGVHGYTF
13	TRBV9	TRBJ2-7	CASSFIQWGVQYF
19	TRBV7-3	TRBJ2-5	CASSLPTLTSGGSGETQYF
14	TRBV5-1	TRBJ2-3	CASSRDRPTDTQYF
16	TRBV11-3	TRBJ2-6	CASRYSGGAGANVLTF
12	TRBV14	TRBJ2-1	CASSPQYNEQFF
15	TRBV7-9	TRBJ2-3	CASTERLAGGDTQYF
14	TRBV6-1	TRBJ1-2	CASSEGPTGYGYTF
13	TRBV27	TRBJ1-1	CASQDSLNTEAFF
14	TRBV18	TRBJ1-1	CASSPRSGSSEAFF
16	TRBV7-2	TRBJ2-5	CASSLGGTSGMETQYF
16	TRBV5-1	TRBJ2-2	CASIGGALSNTGELFF
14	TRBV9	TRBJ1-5	CASSGQGANQPQHF
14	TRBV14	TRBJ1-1	CASSLNRVNTEAFF
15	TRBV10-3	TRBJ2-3	CAISVGLAGGDTQYF
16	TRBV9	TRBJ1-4	CASSVVGTTTNEKLFF
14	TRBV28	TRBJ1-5	CASIRGYSNQPQHF
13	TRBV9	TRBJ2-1	CASSLGGANEQFF
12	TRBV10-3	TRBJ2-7	CAISPGAYEQYF
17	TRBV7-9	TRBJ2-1	CASSLSRAGDIYNEQFF
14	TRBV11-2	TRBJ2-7	CASSLSVFSYEQYF
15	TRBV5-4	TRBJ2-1	CASSLVGAGQNEQFF
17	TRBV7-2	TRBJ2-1	CASSPLLASGGANEQFF
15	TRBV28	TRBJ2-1	CASSLRTSGNNEQFF
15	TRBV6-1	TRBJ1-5	CASSGSAGGHQPQHF
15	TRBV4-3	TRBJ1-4	CASSQDRLTSEKLFF
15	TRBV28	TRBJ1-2	CASSLRGGADYGYTF
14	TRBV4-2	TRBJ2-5	CASSQDSGLETQYF
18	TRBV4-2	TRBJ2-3	CASSDQDGLAGGVDTQYF
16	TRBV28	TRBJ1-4	CASSRPQGVNNEKLFF
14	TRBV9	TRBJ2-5	CASSSGVLGETQYF
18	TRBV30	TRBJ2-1	CAWSWSPLAGVGYNEQFF
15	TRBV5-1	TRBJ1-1	CASSSGQAKNTEAFF
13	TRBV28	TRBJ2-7	CASRWGTDYEQYF
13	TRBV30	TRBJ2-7	CAWSRTGSSEQYF
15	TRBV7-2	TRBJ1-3	CASSLNRRPGNTIYF
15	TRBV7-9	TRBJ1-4	CASSLGPGTNEKLFF
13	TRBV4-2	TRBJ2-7	CASSQTGTGEQYF
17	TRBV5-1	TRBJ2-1	CASSLGLLSGDYNEQFF
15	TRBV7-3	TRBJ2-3	CASSLLAGGPDTQYF
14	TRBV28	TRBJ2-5	CASSPPGLQETQYF
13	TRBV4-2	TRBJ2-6	CASRNSGANVLTF
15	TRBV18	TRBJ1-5	CASSPGGLGNQPQHF
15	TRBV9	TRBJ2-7	CASSVSRDTSYEQYF
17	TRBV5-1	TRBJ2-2	CASSFSLSVRVTGELFF
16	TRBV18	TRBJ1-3	CASSPEVLSSGNTIYF
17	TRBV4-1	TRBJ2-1	CASSQEGGRTILNEQFF
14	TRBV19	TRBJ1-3	CASSIAPVGNTIYF
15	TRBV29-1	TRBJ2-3	CSVGTSGGGADTQYF